This T cell receptor beta chain was identified during a study of shared clonotypes between healthy human individuals (TCRdb year 2020). Notes on the research overall: The cohort included three men and a couple of women between 18 and 49 years of age. Per donor, leukapheresis produced somewhere between about 0.85 and 9.5 billion PBMCs. To estimate repertoire size and how much clonotypes are shared between individuals, the study performed deep sequencing of blood TCR repertoires from about 5 healthy adults. Different laboratories and diverse techniques were used to prepare libraries and sequence TCR repertoires, to increase sequencing depth and limit assay-specific biases. For each donor, CD4 naive and CD4 memory were each run on three plates, CD8 naive on two plates, and CD8 memory on one plate.

About this clone itself: What antigen it recognizes has not been identified. Base qualities were left out, and no much larger clone turns up one base away.

The germline V gene encodes CDR1 MDHEN and CDR2 SYDVKM. From the cysteine up to the phenylalanine, the CDR3 has a length of 17 residues. The DNA shown is the 51-base CDR3, in frame from base 1. V lost 3 bases and J lost 2 bases, and the count of bases not matched to a germline gene is 10. Using the deep immunoSEQ assay, multiplex PCR amplified TCR CDR3 regions from genomic DNA. For each cell subset, the extracted genomic DNA was distributed evenly across all wells of several immunoSEQ 96-well plates, and each plate served as one replicate. For sorted subsets, each replicate PCR was loaded with 200 ng genomic DNA, equivalent to some 27,000 T cell genomes. Purified libraries were measured with a Qubit 3.0 fluorometer, size-checked on a Bioanalyzer 2100, and measured again with the KAPA Library Quantification kit. A separate single-read 150-cycle Illumina NextSeq 550 flow cell was used to sequence each immunoSEQ 96-well plate. In the source study's methods: Because the immunoSEQ output included only junctional sequences and no quality scores, the filtering could not be the same as the filtering used for full-length reads. Sequences were annotated with PyIR, a Python wrapper for IgBLAST v1.9, using IMGT germline references to assign V/J genes and CDR3. Reads with weak V/J assignments (E-value above 1e-6), missing CDR3, stop codons, out-of-frame junctions, or ambiguous translated residues were removed. V3J clonotypes were defined as sequences sharing the same inferred V gene, J gene, and CDR3 amino acid sequence. Percentage overlap between repertoires was computed as shared unique clonotypes divided by the size of the smaller repertoire. Richness of each repertoire was evaluated using RTK rarefaction, the Chao1 estimator, and Recon v2.1 estimates of unobserved clonotypes. OLGA was used to compute generation probabilities for all TCRbeta clonotypes that the gDNA method yielded from a handful of donors. TCRdb mirrors the immuneACCESS table, restricted to in-frame sequences. Some clones are absent from its copies; in checked studies, under half trace to an unresolved V gene, and the reason for the others is unknown. The V and J calls and clone size come from that table; D and trimming were worked out from the DNA. The sample data list about 2.1 million clones, and roughly 95% of these were observed just once. The leading ten clones occupy more than 1.5% of the sample.

For the CD8 naive samples, CD45RO-negative cells were positively selected for CCR7, yielding a CD45RA+CCR7+ population from which TemRA cells were excluded. Healthy HIV-negative adults with no recently reported acute infections or vaccinations were included as donors. Every donor was a Caucasian adult residing in Nashville, Tennessee, USA. After blood collection by leukapheresis, PBMCs were isolated using Ficoll-Histopaque density gradient centrifugation and then cryopreserved in the vapor phase of liquid nitrogen. Purity and quantity of every magnetically sorted T cell population were checked by analytical flow cytometry. Each sorted fraction had its genomic DNA isolated and then quantified by UV absorbance on a Nanodrop 2000c. Overall study results and their limits: Sampling was restricted to blood, and TCR repertoires in tissues likely differ from the TCR repertoires found in blood. Across several donors, about 5% of naive CD4, approximately 3.6% of naive CD8, 2.3% of memory CD4, and 0.4% of memory CD8 clonotypes were shared. Estimated clonotype richness was generally larger for naive than for memory subsets. Compared with non-shared clonotypes, the clonotypes found in all four sorted-subset donors had higher generation probabilities. Rarefaction of sorted-subset datasets indicated incomplete sequencing despite the large sequencing depth. Pairwise subsampling led to the expectation that sequencing depth would affect the degree of clonotype sharing among donors. The small number of donors limited the genetic and exposure-history diversity represented.

The chain is assembled from TRBV28 and TRBJ2-1, with 7 central nucleotides matching TRBD1. The receptor was isolated from a man aged 18-30 years in good health. Some clones in this sample may be carry-over from other donors' samples. Sequencing was done on a sample of naive CD8+ T cells from PBMCs. The cell subset or site label, read with the paper, signifies: CD45RA+CCR7+. The DNA is TGTGCCAGCAGTTTGATAGGGGGCTTAAGCCCCTACAATGAGCAGTTCTTC. Its protein product is CASSLIGGLSPYNEQFF.